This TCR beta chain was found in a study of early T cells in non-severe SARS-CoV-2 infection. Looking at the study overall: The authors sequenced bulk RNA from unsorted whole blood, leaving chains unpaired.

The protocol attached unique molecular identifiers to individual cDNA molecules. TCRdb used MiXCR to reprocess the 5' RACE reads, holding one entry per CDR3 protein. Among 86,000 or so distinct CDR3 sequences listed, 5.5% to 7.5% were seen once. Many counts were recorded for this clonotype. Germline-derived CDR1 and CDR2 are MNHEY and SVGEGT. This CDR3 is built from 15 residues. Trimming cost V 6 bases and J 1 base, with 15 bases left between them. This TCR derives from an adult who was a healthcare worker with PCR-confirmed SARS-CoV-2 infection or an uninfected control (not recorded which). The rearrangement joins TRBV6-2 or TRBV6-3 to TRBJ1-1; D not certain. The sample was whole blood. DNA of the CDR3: TGTGCCAGCAGCCGAAAAAGAGGAAGGAACACTGAAGCTTTCTTT. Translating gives CASSRKRGRNTEAFF.